This T cell receptor beta chain was documented in a study of neurological immune-mediated disorders. This sample's time point: longitudinal time-point 1 (baseline). Ten or more counts support this clonotype. In TCRdb, the 5' RACE reads were re-called with MiXCR into one record per CDR3 protein. The table lists approximately 46,000 distinct CDR3 sequences, 8% to 10% of them singletons. Material for sequencing was PBMCs. This TCR derives from a woman in her forties in good health.

DNA of the CDR3: TGTGCCAGCAGTGAGGCAGGGGACACCACAGATACGCAGTATTTT. It encodes CASSEAGDTTDTQYF. The chain combines TRBV6-4 with TRBJ2-3; TRBD1 is a possible D gene (6 bases). This CDR3 is 15 amino acids long. The V end was cut by 3 bases, the J end by 2 bases, with 12 bases between. Germline V gene sequence: CDR1 MRHNA, CDR2 SNTAGT.